A single sample gave rise to the 8 T cell receptor beta chains below, sequenced in a study of blood T cell repertoires in COVID-19. The method was immunoSEQ multiplex PCR; TCRdb's version includes in-frame clones alone and lacks a portion of them. The sample yields 200,000 to 250,000 clones, approximately 78% seen once. The sample comprised peripheral blood. These receptors originate from a woman of 80 years or more with COVID-19, enrolled during active disease.

CDR3 protein: CASSIYIAANPPLELFF. The CDR3 DNA reads as TGTGCCAGTAGTATATATATAGCCGCCAACCCCCCGTTGGAGCTGTTTTTT. The chain carries TRBV19 and TRBJ2-2; the D is unclear. Per germline, CDR1 LNHDA and CDR2 SQIVND (reference sequence). The CDR3 length is 17 residues. The ends were cut back, 2 bases at V and 10 bases at J, with 23 bases in the middle.

The J gene is TRBJ1-5, the V gene TRBV3-1 (or the pseudogene TRBV3-2); D possibly corresponds to TRBD1 (5 bases). The V and J ends lost 9 bases and 1 base respectively, with 10 bases between them. The germline V gene encodes CDR1 LGHDT and CDR2 YNNKEL (reference sequence). CDR3 length equals 13 residues. CDR3 residues: CASAGGSNQPQHF. The DNA of the CDR3 is TGTGCCAGTGCGGGGGGAAGCAATCAGCCCCAGCATTTT.

J is TRBJ2-7 and V is TRBV28; the D gene is possibly TRBD2 (6 bases). Germline values: CDR1 MDHEN, CDR2 SYDVKM. V dropped 6 bases and J dropped 0 bases, with 9 bases sitting between them. There are 13 residues in the CDR3. CDR3 bases: TGTGCCAGCAGATCTAGCGCCTCCTACGAGCAGTACTTC. Translated: CASRSSASYEQYF.

As regards this clone: At the DNA level, this CDR3 is encoded by other sequences in the same sample as well. The gene calls are TRBV18 and TRBJ1-5; D is unclear. The CDR3 is 13 amino acids. Germline-derived CDR1 and CDR2 are KGHSH and LQKENI. Trimming cost V 5 bases and J 3 bases, with 8 bases left between them. CDR3 residues: CASSGQDNQPQHF. The CDR3 DNA sequence: TGTGCCAGCTCAGGGCAAGACAATCAGCCCCAGCATTTT.

V usage is TRBV7-2 and J usage is TRBJ2-1; TRBD2 might be the D (6 bases). V was shortened by 2 bases and J by 3 bases, with 8 bases between the two germline ends. CDR3 length equals 14 residues. Germline values: CDR1 SGHTA, CDR2 FQGNSA. The CDR3 DNA is TGTGCCAGCAGCTTACTAGCGTACTACAATGAGCAGTTCTTC. As protein: CASSLLAYYNEQFF.

The chain combines TRBV3-1 (or the pseudogene TRBV3-2) with TRBJ1-3, with no clear D. Germline assignment: CDR1 LGHDT and CDR2 YNNKEL (reference sequence). Trimming took 1 base from V and 7 from J, leaving 5 bases between them. The CDR3 is 12 amino acids. CDR3 region: CASSQGVNTIYF. DNA for the CDR3: TGTGCCAGCAGCCAAGGAGTGAACACCATATATTTT.

The V gene is TRBV7-4, the J gene TRBJ2-5; 7 bases fit TRBD1. Per germline, CDR1 SGHVT and CDR2 SQSDAQ. The CDR3 runs 13 residues. The DNA for the CDR3 is TGTGGGGCAGGGGGTCCGTGCCGAGAGACCCAGTACTTC. The encoded protein is CGAGGPCRETQYF. Variable domain in full (rest from reference TRBV7-4 and TRBJ2-5): GAGVSQSPRYKVAKRGRDVALRCDSISGHVTLYWYRQTLGQGSEVLTYSQSDAQRDKSGRPSGRFSAERPERSVSTLKIQRTEQGDSAVYLCGAGGPCRETQYFGPGTRLLVL.

The chain uses TRBV10-3 and TRBJ2-1; TRBD2 aligns across 9 bases. CDR1 ENHRY and CDR2 SYGVKD come from the germline V gene. The CDR3 covers 15 residues. J was trimmed by 4 bases and V by 4 bases; bases with no gene match: 5. The CDR3 region is CAISAGLAFYNEQFF. DNA of the CDR3: TGTGCCATCAGTGCAGGACTAGCGTTTTACAATGAGCAGTTCTTC.